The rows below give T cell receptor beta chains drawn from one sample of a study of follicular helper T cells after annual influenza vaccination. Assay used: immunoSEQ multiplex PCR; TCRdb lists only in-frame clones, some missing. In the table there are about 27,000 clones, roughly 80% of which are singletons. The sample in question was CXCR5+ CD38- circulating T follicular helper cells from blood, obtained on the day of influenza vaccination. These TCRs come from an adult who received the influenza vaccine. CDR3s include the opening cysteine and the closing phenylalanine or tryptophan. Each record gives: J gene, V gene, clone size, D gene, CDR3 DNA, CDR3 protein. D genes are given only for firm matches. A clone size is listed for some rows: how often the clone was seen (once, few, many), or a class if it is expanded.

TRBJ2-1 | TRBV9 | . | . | TGTGCCAGCAGCCCGAGGTGGGTAAATGAGCAGTTCTTC | CASSPRWVNEQFF
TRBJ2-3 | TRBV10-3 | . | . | TGTGCCATCAGTGAACCTCAGGGGAGAGGGTCAGATACGCAGTATTTT | CAISEPQGRGSDTQYF
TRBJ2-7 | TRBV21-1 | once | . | TGTGCCAGCAGCGCCCAATGGACAGACGAGCAGTACTTC | CASSAQWTDEQYF
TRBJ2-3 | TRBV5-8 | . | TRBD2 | TGTGCCAGCAGCACGACTAGCGGGGGATGGGATACGCAGTATTTT | CASSTTSGGWDTQYF
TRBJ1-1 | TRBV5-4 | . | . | TGTGCCAGCAGCTTTCGGGAAAAGAACACTGAAGCTTTCTTT | CASSFREKNTEAFF
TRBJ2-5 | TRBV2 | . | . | TGTGCCAGCACCACAGGGCCAGCGGACTTCCGCGAGACCCAGTACTTC | CASTTGPADFRETQYF
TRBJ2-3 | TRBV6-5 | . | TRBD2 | TGTGCCAGCAGGCTAGCGGGAGGGAGCACAGATACGCAGTATTTT | CASRLAGGSTDTQYF
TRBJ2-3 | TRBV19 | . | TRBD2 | TGTGCCAGTAGTACAGGACTAGCGGCCACAGATACGCAGTATTTT | CASSTGLAATDTQYF
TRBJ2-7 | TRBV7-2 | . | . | TGTGCCAGCAGCCGCGGGTTTCTCTACGAGCAGTACTTC | CASSRGFLYEQYF
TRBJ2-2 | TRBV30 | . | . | TGTGCCTGGAGTGCCGGTTCCACGAACACCGGGGAGCTGTTTTTT | CAWSAGSTNTGELFF
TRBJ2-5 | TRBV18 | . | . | TGTGCCAGCTCACCAAACAAAGAGACCCAGTACTTC | CASSPNKETQYF
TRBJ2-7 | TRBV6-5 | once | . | TGTGCCAGCAGTTACTCGGGCCCCCGACGGGGCTACGAGCAGTACTTC | CASSYSGPRRGYEQYF
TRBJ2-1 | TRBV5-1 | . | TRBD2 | TGCGCCAGCAGCTTGGAACTAGCGGGAGTTGAGCAGTTCTTC | CASSLELAGVEQFF
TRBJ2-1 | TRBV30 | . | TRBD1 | TGTGCCTGGAGTAGTAAGACAGGGGGCCCGAGAAGCTCCTACAATGAGCAGTTCTTC | CAWSSKTGGPRSSYNEQFF
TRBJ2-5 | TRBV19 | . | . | TGTGCCAGTAGTATAGTCGGGGAACAAGAGACCCAGTACTTC | CASSIVGEQETQYF
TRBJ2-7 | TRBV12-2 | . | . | TGTGCAAGTCGCCCCGGGCTAGCGGTAGGCGCTTACGAGCAGTACTTC | CASRPGLAVGAYEQYF
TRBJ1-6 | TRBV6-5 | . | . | TGTGCCAGCAGTATAGGAGTAGTTTCACCCCTCCACTTT | CASSIGVVSPLHF
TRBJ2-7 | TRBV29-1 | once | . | TGCAGCGTTGAACCCCCCAGCGAGCAGTACTTC | CSVEPPSEQYF
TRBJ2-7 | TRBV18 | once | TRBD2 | TGTGCCAGCTCACCGACGGGACTAGCGAGCTCCTACGAGCAGTACTTC | CASSPTGLASSYEQYF
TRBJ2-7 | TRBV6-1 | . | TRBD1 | TGTGCCAGCAGGGTTGACAGGGGGCAGTACTTC | CASRVDRGQYF
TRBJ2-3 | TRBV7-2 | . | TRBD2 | TGTGCCAGCAGCCTTGGGATGGGGAGGGGCACAGATACGCAGTATTTT | CASSLGMGRGTDTQYF
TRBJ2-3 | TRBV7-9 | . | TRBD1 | TGTGCCAGCAGCCATCCCTCGACAGGGGACCTCACAGATACGCAGTATTTT | CASSHPSTGDLTDTQYF
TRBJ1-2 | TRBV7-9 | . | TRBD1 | TGTGCCAGCAGCCGGGACAGGCCGCACTATGGCTACACCTTC | CASSRDRPHYGYTF
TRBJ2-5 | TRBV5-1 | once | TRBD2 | TGCGCCAGTGTCCAGGCTCCTGGCGGGGGGGAAGAGACCCAGTACTTC | CASVQAPGGGEETQYF
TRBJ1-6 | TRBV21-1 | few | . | TGTGCCAGCAATCCAGGGGCGGGTATCCACTTT | CASNPGAGIHF
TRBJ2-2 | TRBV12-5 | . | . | TGTGCTAGTGGTGCAAGGGGCGGTAGTGACGGGGAGCTGTTTTTT | CASGARGGSDGELFF
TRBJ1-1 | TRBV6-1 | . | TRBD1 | TGTGCCAGCATAAAGACAGGGGCGGACACTGAAGCTTTCTTT | CASIKTGADTEAFF
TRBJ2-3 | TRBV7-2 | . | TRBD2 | TGTGCCAGCAGCCGGCGGGGGAAGGGAGATACGCAGTATTTT | CASSRRGKGDTQYF
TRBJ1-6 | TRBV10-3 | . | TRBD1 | TGTGCCATCGCCGGGACAGGGAGGACACCCCTCCACTTT | CAIAGTGRTPLHF
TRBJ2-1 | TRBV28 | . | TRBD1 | TGTGCCAGTCTAGGGACGGGACAGGTTTACAATGAGCAGTTCTTC | CASLGTGQVYNEQFF
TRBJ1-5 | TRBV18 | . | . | TGTGCCAGCTCATCGGACAGAAATCAGCCCCAGCATTTT | CASSSDRNQPQHF
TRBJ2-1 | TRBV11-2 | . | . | TGTGCCAGCAGCTTAGTGGAGGGGCGCGGGCTATCCTACAATGAGCAGTTCTTC | CASSLVEGRGLSYNEQFF
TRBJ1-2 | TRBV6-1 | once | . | TGTGCCAGCAGGGACGCGGGGAACTATGGCTACACCTTC | CASRDAGNYGYTF
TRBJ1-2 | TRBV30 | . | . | TGTGCCTGGAGTGTACTCCTTCGGACAGCTTTCTATGGCTACACCTTC | CAWSVLLRTAFYGYTF
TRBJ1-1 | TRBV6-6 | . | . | TGTGCCAGCAGTTCCCTTAAGCGCACCACGAACACTGAAGCTTTCTTT | CASSSLKRTTNTEAFF
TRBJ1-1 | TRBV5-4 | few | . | TGTGCCAGCAGCTTGATATCAGGGAACACTGAAGCTTTCTTT | CASSLISGNTEAFF
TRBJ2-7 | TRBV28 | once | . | TGTGCCAGCACAACGTCAGGGGTAAGGACGTACTTC | CASTTSGVRTYF
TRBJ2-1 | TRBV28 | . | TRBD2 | TGTGCCAGCAGTCCGTCCAAGAGCGGGAGGGGGTCCTACAATGAGCAGTTCTTC | CASSPSKSGRGSYNEQFF
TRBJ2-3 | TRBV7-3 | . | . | TGTGCCAGCAGCGGCGGAGGAGATACGCAGTATTTT | CASSGGGDTQYF
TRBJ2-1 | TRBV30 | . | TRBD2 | TGTGCCTGGAGTGGCGGGGGTTACAATGAGCAGTTCTTC | CAWSGGGYNEQFF
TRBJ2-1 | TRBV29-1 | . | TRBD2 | TGCAGCGTTCCTACAACGACTAGCGGGTCTCCCAATGAGCAGTTCTTC | CSVPTTTSGSPNEQFF
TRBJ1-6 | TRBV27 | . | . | TGTGCCAGCAGTTTATTCTCAGCCGGGACTGATTCACCCCTCCACTTT | CASSLFSAGTDSPLHF
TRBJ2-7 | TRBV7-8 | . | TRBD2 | TGTGCCAGCAGAACTAGCGGGGGCTCAAGCTCCTACGAGCAGTACTTC | CASRTSGGSSSYEQYF
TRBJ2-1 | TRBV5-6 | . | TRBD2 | TGTGCCAGCAGCCCGTGGGGGGGTGAGCAGTTCTTC | CASSPWGGEQFF